The sequence of this T cell receptor (beta chain) was determined in a study of blood T cell repertoires in COVID-19 (dated by TCRdb to about 2020). Regarding the study in general: Samples from collaborators originated in the United States, Italy and Spain and spanned both the acute and convalescent phases of COVID-19. HLA class I and class II types, where available, came from metadata supplied by the sample provider rather than from assay-based typing. The samples were drawn from the first 160 participants of the ongoing ImmuneRACE study and from 950 to 1,500 subjects provided by 6 global collaborators. The repertoires were released in a freely available public database meant as a resource for research on the immune response to SARS-CoV-2. The material from the prospective study consisted of cDNA or gDNA derived from T cells, B-cell-depleted T cells, or PBMCs. The sample metadata nearly always contained a de-identified subject ID, COVID-19 status, age in years and sex. Deeply sampled blood TCRbeta repertoires from subjects exposed to, actively infected with, or recovered from COVID-19 were included in the dataset.

The immunoSEQ Assay, a bias-controlled multiplex PCR, was used to amplify TCRbeta CDR3 regions from genomic DNA. For the original study's pipeline: Within the assay, amplification of reference gene primers was used to estimate how many nucleated cells each sample contained. Sequence reads were collapsed and filtered to measure the absolute abundance of every unique TCRbeta CDR3 rearrangement. For each sample, productive Simpson clonality was calculated by taking the square root of Simpson's diversity index across productive rearrangements. TCRdb took this table from immuneACCESS and kept in-frame rearrangements with V and J called. Such tables lack part of the clones; where checked against another copy, unresolved V genes explain under half of the gap, and the rest is unexplained. The V and J calls and the clone size are those of that table, but D and trimming were determined from the DNA. This sample gives fewer than 150,000 clones in total; around 83% of them show up just once. The ten largest clones take up roughly 4% of the sample.

Beyond this particular receptor, the publication reports: The quantity of clinical and demographic metadata differed by source and by participant and was supplied without curation.

Whole blood was collected in K2EDTA tubes by collaborating institutions according to the institutions' own protocols. For TCRbeta analysis, collaborator samples were shipped as frozen whole blood, as isolated PBMCs, or as DNA extracted from either sample type. Notes on this clone: Its antigen remains unidentified. No qualities accompany the bases; no much larger clone lies one base away.

The germline V gene provides CDR1 SGHRS and CDR2 YFSETQ. V sheds 4 bases and J sheds 1 base, leaving 8 bases between their ends. Including the terminal cysteine and phenylalanine, the CDR3 comprises 13 residues. Solely the CDR3 DNA is kept, with 39 bases framed from the first base. Recombination connected TRBV5-1 to TRBJ2-5; perhaps TRBD2 is the D gene, with 6 bases matching. This sequence originates from a woman aged 80 or older with acute or convalescent COVID-19. Sequenced sample: peripheral blood. This receptor has the CDR3 CASSGEAQETQYF. The DNA reads TGCGCCAGCAGCGGGGAGGCCCAAGAGACCCAGTACTTC.